The clone carrying this T cell receptor beta chain was counted at least ten times. Total RNA and DNA came together from around 20-30 mg of bulk tissue without cell sorting. Every tumor sample analyzed contained over 75% viable tumor cells. This entry belongs to a study of tumor-infiltrating lymphocytes in primary liver carcinoma. Production of TCR beta cDNA used 500 ng total RNA together with a constant-region primer. ARM-PCR, slightly modified, supplied the TCR beta libraries through three nested multiplex PCR rounds. For around 11 cycles apiece, the opening two PCR rounds ran with TRBV1-TRBV30 forward primers and a C-beta reverse primer. From the multiplex PCR reads, TCRdb called clonotypes with MiXCR, one entry per CDR3 protein. Counted here are roughly 50,000 distinct CDR3 sequences, about 70% occurring once; the ten biggest clones make up roughly 24%. Trimming removed 0 bases from V and 8 bases from J; junction bases left unmatched: 11. CDR1 is SGDLS and CDR2 is YYNGEE in the germline V gene. The CDR3 totals 17 residues.

The TCR comes from a middle-aged man with primary liver carcinoma and hepatitis B virus infection. Sequences were obtained from liver tumor tissue from sampling region 2. As for subset: tumor region T2, inferior pole. The V and J genes are TRBV9 and TRBJ2-1, with 10 positions matching TRBD1. CDR3 residues: CASSVGGGQGFPDEQFF. CDR3 in DNA: TGTGCCAGCAGCGTAGGGGGGGGACAGGGGTTCCCGGATGAGCAGTTCTTC.